One sample yielded the 15 T cell receptor beta chains listed below, sequenced in a study of blood T cells in healthy people across ages. A second PCR, run for about 7 to 11 cycles, used a sample-barcoded 5' primer plus a J-beta primer mix. TCRdb recomputed calls from the 5' RACE reads with MiXCR, one row per CDR3 protein. The sample yields about 670,000 distinct CDR3 sequences, about 43% seen once. Sequenced: blood. Source of these receptors: a man older than 75 in good health.

This clonotype was picked up one time. The chain combines TRBV20-1 with TRBJ1-5; 10 bases map to TRBD1. The germline CDR1 and CDR2 sequences are DFQATT and SNEGSKA (reference sequence). Trimming at V came to 6 bases and at J to 11 bases, leaving 16 bases not matched to a gene. The CDR3 consists of 15 residues. CDR3 in amino acids: CSAYRAGQGKAAQHF. The CDR3 nucleotides are TGCAGTGCCTACCGGGCGGGACAGGGGAAAGCAGCCCAGCATTTT.

This chain connects TRBV9 to TRBJ2-1; a possible D gene is TRBD1 (5 bases). Germline loops: CDR1 SGDLS, CDR2 YYNGEE. This CDR3 contains 16 residues. V was clipped by 3 bases and J by 0 bases, with 13 bases between them. The CDR3 sequence is CASSAGAGSSYNEQFF. In DNA, the CDR3 is TGTGCCAGCAGCGCTGGGGCCGGATCCTCCTACAATGAGCAGTTCTTC.

The table lists this clonotype with a few counts. Here the CDR3 DNA reads TGCGCCAGCACTAGACAGGGGGTGAAAGCTGAAGCTTTCTTT. Protein sequence: CASTRQGVKAEAFF. The chain employs TRBV4-3 and TRBJ1-1; 9 positions agree with TRBD1. The CDR3 sequence is 14 residues long. Germline V CDR1 and CDR2: LGHNA, YSLEER. Trimming took 7 bases from V and 6 from J; bases not matched to a gene: 9.

This clonotype has only a few counts. The chain uses TRBV20-1 and TRBJ2-7, with no clear D. Trimming took off 3 bases at V and 9 bases at J, with 21 bases between the two ends. The length of the CDR3 is 14 residues. The germline V gene encodes CDR1 DFQATT and CDR2 SNEGSKA (reference sequence). The CDR3 protein is CSARSRAGASWQYF. As DNA, the CDR3 is TGCAGTGCTAGGAGCCGGGCAGGAGCCTCTTGGCAGTACTTC.

The J gene is TRBJ2-1, the V gene TRBV3-1, with 11 bases fitting TRBD1. CDR3 length equals 16 residues. V shed 6 bases and J 8 bases; nucleotides not matched to a gene: 12. CDR1 and CDR2 (germline): LGHDT, YNNKEL (reference sequence). Here the CDR3 reads CASRKTPDRGLYEQFF. CDR3 bases: TGTGCCAGCAGGAAAACGCCGGACAGGGGGCTTTATGAGCAGTTCTTC.

The chain carries TRBV20-1 and TRBJ2-5; the match to TRBD2 covers 9 bases. Germline-derived CDR1 and CDR2 are DFQATT and SNEGSKA (reference sequence). V was pared by 3 bases and J by 2 bases, with 7 bases of the junction left unmatched. The CDR3 covers 15 residues. The DNA for the CDR3 is TGCAGTGCTAGTCACCGGCGGGGGGGACAAGAGACCCAGTACTTC. Protein product: CSASHRRGGQETQYF.

The chain links TRBV6-5 to TRBJ2-1; 8 positions match TRBD2. V shed 6 bases, J shed 5 bases, and the junction held 12 bases outside the gene matches. Germline CDR1 MNHEY, CDR2 SVGAGI. The CDR3 consists of 16 residues. The CDR3 protein is CASSRPSRGGDNEQFF. CDR3 sequence (DNA): TGTGCCAGCAGCCGCCCATCCCGGGGGGGGGACAATGAGCAGTTCTTC.

This clonotype was counted a few times. This chain uses TRBV4-3 with TRBJ2-1, with 9 bases matching TRBD2. The CDR3 length is 17 residues. The V gene end was trimmed by 4 bases and the J gene end by 5 bases; junction bases not matched to a gene: 12. Germline V gene sequence: CDR1 LGHNA, CDR2 YSLEER. CDR3: CASSLKSWTSDNNEQFF. The CDR3 region has the DNA TGCGCCAGCAGCCTTAAAAGCTGGACTAGCGACAACAATGAGCAGTTCTTC.

V gene TRBV18 combines with J gene TRBJ1-2; 9 bases agree with TRBD1. From germline, CDR1 is KGHSH and CDR2 LQKENI. The CDR3 runs 16 residues. The ends lost 1 base at V and 8 bases at J; junction bases unmatched: 11. The chain's CDR3 is CASSPLLTGGARGYTF. The CDR3 bases are TGTGCCAGCTCACCACTCCTCACAGGGGGCGCAAGGGGCTACACCTTC.

The chain recombines TRBV20-1 with TRBJ2-7, with 8 positions matching TRBD2. Germline V gene lookup returns CDR1 DFQATT and CDR2 SNEGSKA (reference sequence). The CDR3 runs to 15 residues. The J segment lost 1 base and the V segment lost 1 base, leaving 6 bases of the junction unmatched. In nucleotides, the CDR3 is TGCAGTGCTAGAGCTTGTCTAGCGGGTTCCTACGAGCAGTACTTC. It translates to CSARACLAGSYEQYF.

There are a few counts of this clonotype. The chain joins TRBV29-1 to TRBJ2-7; TRBD1 agrees at 7 bases. Germline-derived CDR1 and CDR2 are SQVTM and ANQGSEA. Trimming at V came to 1 base and at J to 7 bases, leaving 13 bases not matched to a gene. This CDR3 contains 15 residues. This CDR3 reads CSVEGAGGFSREQYF. The DNA for the CDR3 is TGCAGCGTTGAAGGGGCAGGGGGTTTTAGTAGGGAGCAGTACTTC.

This clonotype turned up a few times. The rearrangement uses TRBV6-2 or TRBV6-3 and TRBJ2-4, with 13 bases identical to TRBD2. The J call may be mistaken, given a closer DNA end match to TRBJ2-7. In germline, CDR1 is MNHEY, CDR2 SVGEGT. The CDR3 is 15 amino acids. CDR3 amino acids: CASSGTSGIRNEQYF. In DNA, the CDR3 is TGTGCCAGCAGTGGGACTAGCGGGATCAGGAACGAGCAGTACTTC.

The table lists this clonotype with many counts. V is TRBV5-1 and J is TRBJ1-2; TRBD1 might be the D (6 bases). Trimming took 0 bases from V and 3 from J, leaving 12 bases between them. The CDR3 totals 15 residues. In germline, CDR1 is SGHRS, CDR2 YFSETQ. CDR3 protein: CASSLVAGAYYGYTF. The CDR3, as DNA: TGCGCCAGCAGCTTGGTAGCAGGGGCGTACTATGGCTACACCTTC.

This clonotype came up a few times. This chain connects TRBV27 to TRBJ2-7; a weak D match, TRBD2 (6 bases). Germline V gene lookup returns CDR1 MNHEY and CDR2 SMNVEV (reference sequence). Trimming took off 5 bases at V and 2 bases at J, with 16 bases between the two ends. This CDR3 contains 15 residues. The CDR3 DNA follows: TGTGCCAGCAGTCCCCGACCGGGACTGGCCTACGAGCAGTACTTC. Encoded protein: CASSPRPGLAYEQYF.

The chain links TRBV20-1 to TRBJ2-5; D is undetermined. The end of the DNA aligns better with TRBJ2-1, so the J call may be wrong. Germline V gene lookup returns CDR1 DFQATT and CDR2 SNEGSKA (reference sequence). The CDR3 is made up of 14 amino acids. CDR3 region: CSARDLVGQETQFF. The CDR3 bases are TGCAGTGCTAGAGATCTCGTGGGCCAAGAGACCCAGTTCTTC.